Listed below are T cell receptor beta chains from one sample, sequenced in a study of PD-1 blockade in classical Hodgkin lymphoma. The method was immunoSEQ multiplex PCR; TCRdb's version includes in-frame clones alone and lacks a portion of them. The sample has 13,000 or so clones, more than 80% seen once; the top ten hold 16%. Here the sequenced sample was peripheral blood mononuclear cells (PBMCs), taken before the fourth cycle of nivolumab. All receptors derive from a human donor with classical Hodgkin lymphoma. The CDR3 runs from the conserved cysteine through the conserved F or W. The D gene is left open where the match is weak. The size field is filled for only some rows; it gives once, few, many or a size class.

clone size	V gene	D gene	J gene	CDR3 protein	CDR3 DNA
NA	TRBV19	TRBD1	TRBJ1-1	CASSSDRGGEAFF	TGTGCCAGTAGTTCGGACAGGGGCGGTGAAGCTTTCTTT
NA	TRBV4-3	TRBD2	TRBJ2-7	CASSLGVAGEYEQYF	TGCGCCAGCAGCCTGGGGGTAGCGGGGGAGTACGAGCAGTACTTC
few	TRBV19	NA	TRBJ2-1	CASAHSSGDYNEQFF	TGTGCCAGTGCCCACTCGTCGGGGGACTACAATGAGCAGTTCTTC
NA	TRBV7-9	NA	TRBJ2-5	CASSSRTSQETQYF	TGTGCCAGCAGCTCCCGTACCTCACAAGAGACCCAGTACTTC
NA	TRBV7-9	NA	TRBJ2-7	CASSAPDRPYEQYF	TGTGCCAGCAGCGCACCGGACAGACCCTACGAGCAGTACTTC
NA	TRBV19	TRBD2	TRBJ2-1	CASHYGGGAYNEQFF	TGTGCCAGTCATTATGGCGGGGGGGCCTACAATGAGCAGTTCTTC
NA	TRBV7-2	NA	TRBJ1-2	CASSFGSGWDYGYTF	TGTGCCAGCAGCTTTGGTTCGGGATGGGACTATGGCTACACCTTC
NA	TRBV9	TRBD1	TRBJ1-4	CASSVGGDRTEKLFF	TGTGCCAGCAGCGTAGGCGGGGACAGGACTGAAAAACTGTTTTTT
NA	TRBV18	TRBD1	TRBJ2-1	CASSPDRVWYNEQFF	TGTGCCAGCTCGCCGGACAGGGTTTGGTACAATGAGCAGTTCTTC
NA	TRBV28	TRBD2	TRBJ2-1	CASSSPASGGEQFF	TGTGCCAGCAGTTCGCCCGCGAGCGGGGGAGAGCAGTTCTTC
NA	TRBV30	NA	TRBJ2-7	CAWSVGVLEQYF	TGTGCCTGGAGTGTTGGGGTGCTCGAGCAGTACTTC
NA	TRBV6-5	NA	TRBJ2-3	CASSYSGPTTQYF	TGTGCCAGCAGTTACTCGGGCCCCACCACGCAGTATTTT
NA	TRBV6-5	NA	TRBJ2-3	CASSLGSDTQYF	TGTGCCAGCAGTTTGGGGTCTGATACGCAGTATTTT
NA	TRBV7-8	NA	TRBJ2-7	CASSPRAGYEQYF	TGTGCCAGCAGCCCTAGAGCCGGTTACGAGCAGTACTTC
NA	TRBV2	NA	TRBJ2-2	CASSDGPTVTGELFF	TGTGCCAGCAGCGACGGGCCCACGGTCACCGGGGAGCTGTTTTTT
NA	TRBV27	NA	TRBJ2-5	CASSSLRSPTGYQETQYF	TGTGCCAGCAGTAGTTTAAGAAGCCCGACGGGGTACCAAGAGACCCAGTACTTC
once	TRBV9	NA	TRBJ1-5	CASSVLGGEGQPQHF	TGTGCCAGCAGCGTCCTTGGGGGTGAAGGTCAGCCCCAGCATTTT
once	TRBV18	NA	TRBJ2-7	CASSPPGTNSYEQYF	TGTGCCAGCTCACCTCCCGGGACAAACTCCTACGAGCAGTACTTC
NA	TRBV10-3	NA	TRBJ2-3	CAINGAGDTQYF	TGTGCCATCAACGGTGCAGGAGATACGCAGTATTTT
NA	TRBV5-6	NA	TRBJ1-1	CASSSTGSRTEAFF	TGTGCCAGCAGTTCTACAGGGAGTCGGACTGAAGCTTTCTTT
NA	TRBV5-4	TRBD2	TRBJ2-3	CASSRGVASGRDTQYF	TGTGCCAGCAGCCGGGGGGTAGCTAGCGGGAGAGATACGCAGTATTTT
NA	TRBV28	TRBD1	TRBJ2-2	CASSLWDRGHTGELFF	TGTGCCAGCAGTTTATGGGACAGGGGGCACACCGGGGAGCTGTTTTTT
once	TRBV6-5	NA	TRBJ2-7	CASSPDPSNEQYF	TGTGCCAGCAGTCCCGATCCGTCCAACGAGCAGTACTTC
few	TRBV19	TRBD1	TRBJ1-2	CASRSGTAGDYGYTF	TGTGCCAGTAGATCGGGGACAGCGGGGGACTATGGCTACACCTTC
NA	TRBV4-3	TRBD1	TRBJ2-1	CASSQDEGQHNEQFF	TGCGCCAGCAGCCAAGATGAGGGACAGCACAATGAGCAGTTCTTC